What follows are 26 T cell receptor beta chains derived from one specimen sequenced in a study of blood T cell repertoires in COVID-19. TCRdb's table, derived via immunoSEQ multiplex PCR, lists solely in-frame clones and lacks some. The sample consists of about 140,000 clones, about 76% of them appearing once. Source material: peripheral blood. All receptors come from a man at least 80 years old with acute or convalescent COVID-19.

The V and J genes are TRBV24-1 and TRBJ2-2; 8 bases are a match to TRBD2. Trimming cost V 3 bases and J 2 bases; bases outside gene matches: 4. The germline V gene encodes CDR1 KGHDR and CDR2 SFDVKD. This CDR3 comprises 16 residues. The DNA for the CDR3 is TGTGCCACCAGTGATACCCGGGGGGGTAACACCGGGGAGCTGTTTTTT. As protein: CATSDTRGGNTGELFF.

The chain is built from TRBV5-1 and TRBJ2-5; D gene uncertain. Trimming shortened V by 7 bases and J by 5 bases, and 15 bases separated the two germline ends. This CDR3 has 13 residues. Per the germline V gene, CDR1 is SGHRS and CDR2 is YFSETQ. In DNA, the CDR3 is TGCGCCAGCGGAGACTCCCGAGAGGAGACCCAGTACTTC. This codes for CASGDSREETQYF.

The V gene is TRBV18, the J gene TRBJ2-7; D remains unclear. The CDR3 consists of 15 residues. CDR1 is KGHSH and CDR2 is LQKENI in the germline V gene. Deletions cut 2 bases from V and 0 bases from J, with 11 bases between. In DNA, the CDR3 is TGTGCCAGCTCACCAGGTCAGGTTCGCTCCTACGAGCAGTACTTC. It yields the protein CASSPGQVRSYEQYF.

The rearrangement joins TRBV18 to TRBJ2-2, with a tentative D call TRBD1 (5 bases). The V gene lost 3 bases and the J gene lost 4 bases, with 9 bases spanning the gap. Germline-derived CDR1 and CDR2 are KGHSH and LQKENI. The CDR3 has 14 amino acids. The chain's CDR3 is CASSPVRGTGELFF. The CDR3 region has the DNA TGTGCCAGCTCACCGGTTAGGGGCACCGGGGAGCTGTTTTTT. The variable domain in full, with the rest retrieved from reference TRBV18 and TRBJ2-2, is NAGVMQNPRHLVRRRGQEARLRCSPMKGHSHVYWYRQLPEEGLKFMVYLQKENIIDESGMPKERFSAEFPKEGPSILRIQQVVRGDSAAYFCASSPVRGTGELFFGEGSRLTVL.

CDR3 in amino acids: CASSSSGLASNEQFF. The CDR3 coding sequence is TGTGCCAGCAGCTCGTCGGGACTAGCTTCCAATGAGCAGTTCTTC. The chain couples TRBV7-2 to TRBJ2-1, with 9 bases matching TRBD2. Per the germline V gene, CDR1 is SGHTA and CDR2 is FQGNSA. The CDR3 has 15 residues. Trimming at V came to 4 bases and at J to 6 bases, leaving 7 bases not matched to a gene.

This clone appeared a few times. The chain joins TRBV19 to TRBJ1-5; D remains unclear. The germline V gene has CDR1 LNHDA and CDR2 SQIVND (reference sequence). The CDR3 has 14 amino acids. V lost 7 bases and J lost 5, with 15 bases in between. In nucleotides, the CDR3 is TGTGCCAGTATCGACCTGGGCGGGGATCAGCCCCAGCATTTT. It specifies CASIDLGGDQPQHF.

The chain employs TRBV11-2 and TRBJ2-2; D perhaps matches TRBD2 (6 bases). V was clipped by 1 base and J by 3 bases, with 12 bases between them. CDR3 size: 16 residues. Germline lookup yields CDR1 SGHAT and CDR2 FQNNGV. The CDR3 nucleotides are TGTGCCAGCAGCTTAGTGACGGGGGTGGACACCGGGGAGCTGTTTTTT. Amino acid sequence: CASSLVTGVDTGELFF.

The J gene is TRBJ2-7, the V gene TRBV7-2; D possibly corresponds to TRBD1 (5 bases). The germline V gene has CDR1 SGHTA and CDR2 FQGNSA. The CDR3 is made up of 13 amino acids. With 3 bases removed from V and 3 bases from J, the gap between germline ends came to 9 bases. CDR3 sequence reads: CASSFIQGYEQYF. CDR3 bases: TGTGCCAGCAGCTTTATCCAGGGCTACGAGCAGTACTTC.

CDR3 nucleotide sequence: TGTGCCAGCAGCGTAGGGGAGGTCTACAATGAGCAGTTCTTC. It is translated as CASSVGEVYNEQFF. V gene TRBV9 combines with J gene TRBJ2-1, with a weak D call TRBD2 (6 bases). CDR3 length: 14 amino acids. The germline V gene has CDR1 SGDLS and CDR2 YYNGEE. V was shortened by 0 bases and J by 3 bases, with 7 bases between the two germline ends.

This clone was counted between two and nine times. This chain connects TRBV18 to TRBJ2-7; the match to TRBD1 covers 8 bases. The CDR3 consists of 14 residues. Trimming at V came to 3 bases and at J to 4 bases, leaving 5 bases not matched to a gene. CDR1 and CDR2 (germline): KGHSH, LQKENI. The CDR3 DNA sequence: TGTGCCAGCTCACCGTCACAGGGGGTGTACGAGCAGTACTTC. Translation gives CASSPSQGVYEQYF.

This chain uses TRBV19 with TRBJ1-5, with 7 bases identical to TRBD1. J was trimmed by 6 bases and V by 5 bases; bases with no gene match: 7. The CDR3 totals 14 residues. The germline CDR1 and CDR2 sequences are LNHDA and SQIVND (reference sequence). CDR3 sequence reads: CASSLDRWGQPQHF. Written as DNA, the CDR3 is TGTGCCAGTAGTTTGGACAGGTGGGGTCAGCCCCAGCATTTT.

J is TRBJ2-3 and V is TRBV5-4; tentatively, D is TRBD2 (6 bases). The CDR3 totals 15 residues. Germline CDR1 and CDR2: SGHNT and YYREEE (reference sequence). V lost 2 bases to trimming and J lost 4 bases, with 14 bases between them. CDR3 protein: CASSFPGPGADTQYF. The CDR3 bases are TGTGCCAGCAGCTTTCCAGGACCGGGGGCAGATACGCAGTATTTT.

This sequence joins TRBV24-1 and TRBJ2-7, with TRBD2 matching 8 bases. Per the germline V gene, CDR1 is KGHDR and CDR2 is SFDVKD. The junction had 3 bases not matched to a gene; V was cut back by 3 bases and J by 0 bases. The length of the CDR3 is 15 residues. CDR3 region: CATSDTSGSSYEQYF. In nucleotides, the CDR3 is TGTGCCACCAGTGATACTAGCGGTAGCTCCTACGAGCAGTACTTC.

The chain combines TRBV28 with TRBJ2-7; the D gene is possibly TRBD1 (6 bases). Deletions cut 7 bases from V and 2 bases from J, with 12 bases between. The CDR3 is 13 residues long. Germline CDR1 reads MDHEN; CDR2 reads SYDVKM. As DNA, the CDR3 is TGTGCCAGCAACTCACAGGGCCCCTACGAGCAGTACTTC. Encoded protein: CASNSQGPYEQYF.

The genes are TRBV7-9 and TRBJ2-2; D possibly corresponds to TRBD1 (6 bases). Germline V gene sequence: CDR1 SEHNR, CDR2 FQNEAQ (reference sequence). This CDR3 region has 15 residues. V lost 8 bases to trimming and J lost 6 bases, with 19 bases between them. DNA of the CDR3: TGTGCCAGCGGATTCACAGGGATAAGGGCCGGGGAGCTGTTTTTT. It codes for CASGFTGIRAGELFF. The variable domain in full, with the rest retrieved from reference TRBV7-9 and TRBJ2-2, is DTGVSQNPRHKITKRGQNVTFRCDPISEHNRLYWYRQTLGQGPEFLTYFQNEAQLEKSRLLSDRFSAERPKGSFSTLEIQRTEQGDSAMYLCASGFTGIRAGELFFGEGSRLTVL.

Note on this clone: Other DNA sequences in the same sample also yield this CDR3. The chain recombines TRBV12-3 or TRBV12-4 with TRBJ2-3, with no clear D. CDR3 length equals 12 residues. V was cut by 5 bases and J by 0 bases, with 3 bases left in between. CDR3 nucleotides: TGTGCCAGCAGTCCAAGCACAGATACGCAGTATTTT. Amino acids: CASSPSTDTQYF.

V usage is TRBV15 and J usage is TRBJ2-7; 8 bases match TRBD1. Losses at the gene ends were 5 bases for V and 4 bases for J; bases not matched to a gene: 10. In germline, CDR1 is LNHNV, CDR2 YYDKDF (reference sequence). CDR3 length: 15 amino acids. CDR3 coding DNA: TGTGCCACCAGCCCCTATGGGACAGGAGTTTACGAGCAGTACTTC. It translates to CATSPYGTGVYEQYF.

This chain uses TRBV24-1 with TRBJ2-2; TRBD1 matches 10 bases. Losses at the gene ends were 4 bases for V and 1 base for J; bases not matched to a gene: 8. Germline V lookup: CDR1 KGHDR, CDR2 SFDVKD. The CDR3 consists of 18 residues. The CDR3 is CATSDFSGTGENTGELFF. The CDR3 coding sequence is TGTGCCACCAGTGACTTCTCTGGGACAGGGGAGAACACCGGGGAGCTGTTTTTT.

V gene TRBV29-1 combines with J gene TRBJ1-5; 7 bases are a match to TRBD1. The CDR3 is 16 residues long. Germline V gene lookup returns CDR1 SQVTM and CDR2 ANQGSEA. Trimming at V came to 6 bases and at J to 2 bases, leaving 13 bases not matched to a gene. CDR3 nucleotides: TGCAGCGTCTTGACAGGGAGTAATAGCGGCAATCAGCCCCAGCATTTT. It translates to CSVLTGSNSGNQPQHF.

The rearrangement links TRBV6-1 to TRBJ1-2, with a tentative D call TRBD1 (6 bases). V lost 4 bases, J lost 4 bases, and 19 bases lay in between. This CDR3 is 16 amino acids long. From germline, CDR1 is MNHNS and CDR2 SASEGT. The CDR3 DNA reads TGTGCCAGCAGTGTTAACCTGGACAGCCAACTCTATGGCTACACCTTC. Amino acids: CASSVNLDSQLYGYTF.

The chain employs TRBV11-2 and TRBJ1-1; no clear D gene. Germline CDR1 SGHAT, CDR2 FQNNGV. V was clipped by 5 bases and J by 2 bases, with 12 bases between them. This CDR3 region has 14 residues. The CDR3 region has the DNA TGTGCCAGCAGCCCCCTTTCAGTTAACACTGAAGCTTTCTTT. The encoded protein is CASSPLSVNTEAFF.

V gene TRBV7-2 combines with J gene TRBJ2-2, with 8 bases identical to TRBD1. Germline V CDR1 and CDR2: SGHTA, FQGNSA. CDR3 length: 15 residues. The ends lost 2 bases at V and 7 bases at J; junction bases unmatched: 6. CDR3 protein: CASSLLGQGIGELFF. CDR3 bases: TGTGCCAGCAGCTTATTAGGACAGGGAATCGGGGAGCTGTTTTTT.

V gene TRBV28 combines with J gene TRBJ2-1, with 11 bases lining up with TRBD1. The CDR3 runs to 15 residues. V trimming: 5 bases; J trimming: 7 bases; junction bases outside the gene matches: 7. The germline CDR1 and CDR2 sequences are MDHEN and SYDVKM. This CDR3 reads CASSPGQGGMNEQFF. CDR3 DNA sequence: TGTGCCAGCAGTCCGGGACAGGGGGGGATGAATGAGCAGTTCTTC.

The CDR3 reads CASQGGGSPLHF. As DNA, the CDR3 is TGTGCCAGCCAAGGGGGGGGGTCACCCCTCCACTTT. The V gene is TRBV6-5, the J gene TRBJ1-6; a possible D gene is TRBD1 (6 bases). CDR1 is MNHEY and CDR2 is SVGAGI in the germline V gene. The CDR3 is made up of 12 amino acids. The ends were cut back, 8 bases at V and 10 bases at J, with 12 bases in the middle.

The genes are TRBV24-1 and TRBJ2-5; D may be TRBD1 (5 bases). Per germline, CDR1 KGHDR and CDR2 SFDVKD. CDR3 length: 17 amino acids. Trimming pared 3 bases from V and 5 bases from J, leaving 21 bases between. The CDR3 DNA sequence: TGTGCCACCAGTGATAACGATAGGGGATTTGTTGGGGAGACCCAGTACTTC. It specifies CATSDNDRGFVGETQYF.

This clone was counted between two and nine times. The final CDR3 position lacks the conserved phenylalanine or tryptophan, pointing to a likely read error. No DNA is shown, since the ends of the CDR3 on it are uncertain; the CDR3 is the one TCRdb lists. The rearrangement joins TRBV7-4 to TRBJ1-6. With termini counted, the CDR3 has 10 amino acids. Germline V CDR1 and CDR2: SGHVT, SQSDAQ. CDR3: CASSLAGRRA.